This record concerns one TCR beta chain sequence. Its antigen remains unidentified. The record has no base qualities; no much larger clone is one base away. These data belong to a study of blood T cell repertoires in COVID-19 (TCRdb year 2020). Regarding the complete study: Samples covering the acute and convalescent phases of COVID-19 were provided by collaborators in the United States, Italy and Spain. The material from the prospective study consisted of cDNA or gDNA derived from T cells, B-cell-depleted T cells, or PBMCs. Deeply sampled blood TCRbeta repertoires from subjects exposed to, actively infected with, or recovered from COVID-19 were included in the dataset. The repertoires were released in a freely available public database meant as a resource for research on the immune response to SARS-CoV-2. The samples were drawn from two sources: the first 160 participants of the ongoing ImmuneRACE study, and approximately 1,300 subjects contributed by 6 global collaborators. Sample metadata almost always included a de-identified subject ID, COVID-19 status, age in years and sex. Where available, HLA class I and class II types were taken from metadata supplied by the sample provider and were not determined by assay-based typing.

Trimming costs V 3 bases and J 1 base, and their ends lie 9 bases apart. The CDR3 measures 14 amino acids from cysteine to phenylalanine. Here the CDR3 DNA is all that survives: 42 bases in frame from base 1. As encoded in the germline V gene, CDR1 is SNHLY while CDR2 is FYNNEI. The paper as a whole reports these results and caveats: The amount of clinical and demographic metadata varied by source and participant and was provided uncurated.

TCRbeta CDR3 regions were amplified from genomic DNA using the immunoSEQ Assay, a bias-controlled multiplex PCR. As for the authors' bioinformatics: Within the assay, amplification of reference gene primers was used to estimate how many nucleated cells each sample contained. Sequence reads were collapsed and filtered to measure the absolute abundance of every unique TCRbeta CDR3 rearrangement. For each sample, productive Simpson clonality was calculated as the square root of Simpson's diversity index across productive rearrangements. TCRdb obtained this table from immuneACCESS and retained in-frame rearrangements with V and J assigned. These tables miss some clones; where compared with another copy, unresolved V genes account for less than half of the shortfall, and the remainder is unexplained. That table gives V, J and clone size, and the DNA gave D and trimming. The sample table holds fewer than 350,000 clones, of which 65% to 90% were seen once. The ten biggest clones cover approximately 14% of the sample.

One collaborating source in Seattle enrolled patients during active infection and followed them longitudinally through the course of disease. The collaborating institutions used their own protocols to collect whole blood in K2EDTA tubes. For TCRbeta analysis, collaborator samples were shipped as frozen whole blood, as isolated PBMCs, or as DNA extracted from either sample type. The sample taken for sequencing was peripheral blood. The clonotype originates from a woman aged 70-85 years with COVID-19, enrolled during active disease. Recombination connected TRBV2 to TRBJ2-5; a weak D assignment points to TRBD2 (5 bases agree). The sequenced DNA is TGTGCCAGCAGTGAGGGGAGTGGCCAAGAGACCCAGTACTTC. Its product reads: CASSEGSGQETQYF.